The clone carrying this T cell receptor (beta chain) was recorded many times. The V gene end was trimmed by 5 bases and the J gene end by 4 bases; junction bases not matched to a gene: 17. Germline assignment: CDR1 KGHDR and CDR2 SFDVKD. The CDR3 contains 18 residues. The data stem from a study of Graves' ophthalmopathy and Graves' hyperthyroidism. Diagnosis relied on clinical symptoms, serum thyroxine, TRAb, thyroid ultrasound and orbital computed tomography. Someone took the PBMCs out of about 9.7 ml of fresh peripheral blood. Amplification of TCR beta CDR3 regions used RNA transcripts. The authors performed first-round RT-PCR with HTBI primers and then a second-round multiplex PCR. One entry per CDR3 protein, called by TCRdb with MiXCR from the multiplex PCR reads. The sample yields 600,000 to 700,000 distinct CDR3 sequences, roughly 39% seen once.

This chain uses TRBV24-1 with TRBJ2-7; 9 bases are shared with TRBD2. Sequenced: peripheral blood. This TCR was recovered from an adult man with Graves' ophthalmopathy. CDR3 in DNA: TGTGCCACCAGTGTTCGAGCGGGGGGCCCTGATTTGGAATACGAGCAGTACTTC. Its translation is CATSVRAGGPDLEYEQYF.